The 18 T cell receptor beta chains below come from one sample, sequenced in a study of PD-L1 blockade in urothelial cancer. Assay: immunoSEQ multiplex PCR; the TCRdb copy retains only in-frame clones and omits some. The table includes roughly 110,000 clones, 80% to 95% detected once. Time point of the sample: peripheral blood 6 weeks after treatment start. Sample: PBMCs, taken around atezolizumab (anti-PD-L1) treatment. Receptors originate from a man in his sixties with urothelial cancer.

This clone was found once. The chain combines TRBV25-1 with TRBJ2-1; 9 nucleotides agree with TRBD1. The length of the CDR3 is 13 residues. Germline CDR1 is MGHDK and CDR2 is SYGVNS. V lost 6 bases to trimming and J lost 5 bases; unmatched junction nucleotides: 2. CDR3 region: CASRQGANNEQFF. The DNA for the CDR3 is TGTGCCAGCAGACAGGGGGCGAACAATGAGCAGTTCTTC.

The chain recombines TRBV5-6 with TRBJ1-4; 9 bases agree with TRBD1. Germline V gene data show CDR1 as SGHDT and CDR2 as YYEEEE. With V trimmed by 4 bases and J by 8 bases, 9 bases remained unmatched. The CDR3 spans 15 residues. CDR3 protein: CASSRSDRGEEKLFF. The CDR3 bases are TGTGCCAGCAGCAGATCGGACAGGGGAGAGGAAAAACTGTTTTTT.

This clone was counted only a few times. The CDR3 DNA sequence: TGTGCCAGCAGCTTAGAACAGGGGGCGAATTTGTACAATGAGCAGTTCTTC. Translation: CASSLEQGANLYNEQFF. The rearrangement uses TRBV7-2 and TRBJ2-1, with 9 bases fitting TRBD1. The CDR3 consists of 17 residues. CDR1 is SGHTA, CDR2 FQGNSA, per germline. Losses at the gene ends were 1 base for V and 4 bases for J; bases not matched to a gene: 8.

The chain uses TRBV2 and TRBJ2-1, with TRBD2 matching 12 bases. CDR1 and CDR2 from the germline V gene are SNHLY and FYNNEI. After removal of 8 bases from V and 5 bases from J, the junction contained 7 bases not matched to a gene. This CDR3 spans 15 amino acids. This CDR3 is CASQTSGGQNNEQFF. CDR3 in DNA: TGTGCCAGCCAAACTAGCGGGGGGCAAAACAATGAGCAGTTCTTC.

This clone was counted a single time. The chain is built from TRBV13 and TRBJ2-7; 9 bases fit TRBD2. Germline V lookup: CDR1 PRHDT, CDR2 FYEKMQ (reference sequence). CDR3 length equals 16 residues. With V trimmed by 5 bases and J by 0 bases, 8 bases remained unmatched. CDR3 sequence (DNA): TGTGCCAGCAGCGCCAAGACTAGCGGAGACTCCTACGAGCAGTACTTC. Protein: CASSAKTSGDSYEQYF.

The J gene is TRBJ2-6, the V gene TRBV11-3, with D hard to call. The CDR3 sequence is 15 residues long. Trimming took 5 bases from V and 0 from J, leaving 8 bases between them. CDR1 is SGHNT, CDR2 YENEEA, per germline. The CDR3 nucleotides are TGTGCCAGCAGCCTAACTGGCTCTGGGGCCAACGTCCTGACTTTC. Encoded protein: CASSLTGSGANVLTF.

The V gene is TRBV9, the J gene TRBJ2-5; maybe TRBD1 (5 bases). Between the trimmed V and J ends, which lost 0 bases and 2 bases, there was a span of 8 bases. CDR1 and CDR2 (germline): SGDLS, YYNGEE. The CDR3 is made up of 14 amino acids. The CDR3 bases are TGTGCCAGCAGCGTAGAGGGGCTTCAAGAGACCCAGTACTTC. Its protein product is CASSVEGLQETQYF.

The gene calls are TRBV11-2 and TRBJ1-1; no clear D gene. The CDR3 covers 12 residues. From germline, CDR1 is SGHAT and CDR2 FQNNGV. The V gene lost 3 bases and the J gene lost 1 base, with 3 bases spanning the gap. This CDR3 is CASSLRNTEAFF. Written as DNA, the CDR3 is TGTGCCAGCAGCTTGAGGAACACTGAAGCTTTCTTT. Using reference TRBV11-2 and TRBJ1-1 for the parts outside the CDR3, the full variable domain is EAGVAQSPRYKIIEKRQSVAFWCNPISGHATLYWYQQILGQGPKLLIQFQNNGVVDDSQLPKDRFSAERLKGVDSTLKIQPAKLEDSAVYLCASSLRNTEAFFGQGTRLTVV.

The J gene is TRBJ2-2, the V gene TRBV5-4; TRBD1 agrees at 10 bases. The CDR3 contains 14 residues. Losses at the gene ends were 4 bases for V and 7 bases for J; bases not matched to a gene: 4. Germline values: CDR1 SGHNT, CDR2 YYREEE (reference sequence). This chain's CDR3 is CASSVGTGDGELFF. CDR3 DNA sequence: TGTGCCAGCAGCGTCGGGACAGGGGACGGGGAGCTGTTTTTT.

The chain is built from TRBV15 and TRBJ2-3; 14 nucleotides agree with TRBD2. This CDR3 comprises 17 residues. V was clipped by 1 base and J by 3 bases; unmatched bases: 3. Germline values: CDR1 LNHNV, CDR2 YYDKDF (reference sequence). The CDR3, as DNA: TGTGCCACCAGCAGAGGGACTAGCGGGAGGTCAACAGATACGCAGTATTTT. Translating it yields CATSRGTSGRSTDTQYF. The whole variable domain, filled in from reference TRBV15 and TRBJ2-3, reads DAMVIQNPRYQVTQFGKPVTLSCSQTLNHNVMYWYQQKSSQAPKLLFHYYDKDFNNEADTPDNFQSRRPNTSFCFLDIRSPGLGDTAMYLCATSRGTSGRSTDTQYFGPGTRLTVL.

The chain combines TRBV7-2 with TRBJ2-3, with TRBD1 identical over 8 bases. With V trimmed by 3 bases and J by 8 bases, 10 bases remained unmatched. The germline V gene encodes CDR1 SGHTA and CDR2 FQGNSA. The CDR3 totals 15 residues. This chain's CDR3 is CASSFETGALGTQYF. CDR3 nucleotides: TGTGCCAGCAGCTTTGAGACAGGGGCCCTTGGTACGCAGTATTTT.

V gene TRBV5-1 combines with J gene TRBJ2-3; 10 bases line up with TRBD2. Germline V CDR1 and CDR2: SGHRS, YFSETQ. The CDR3 consists of 20 residues. Losses at the gene ends were 2 bases for V and 0 bases for J; bases not matched to a gene: 15. The CDR3 nucleotides read TGCGCCAGCAGCTTCCAGAGAAGAAGCGGGGGGGCCAGGAGCACAGATACGCAGTATTTT. This gives the protein CASSFQRRSGGARSTDTQYF.

The genes are TRBV19 and TRBJ2-4, with 14 bases lining up with TRBD2. This CDR3 spans 16 amino acids. Germline V gene lookup returns CDR1 LNHDA and CDR2 SQIVND (reference sequence). The V and J ends lost 9 bases and 0 bases, in that order; junction bases with no gene match: 4. CDR3 DNA sequence: TGTGCCAGCTCGGGACTAGCGGGAGTAGCCAAAAACATTCAGTACTTC. As protein: CASSGLAGVAKNIQYF.

This chain links TRBV2 with TRBJ2-1; tentative D call: TRBD2 (5 bases). Trimming cost V 4 bases and J 3 bases, with 10 bases left between them. The CDR3 is 14 amino acids. Germline V gene sequence: CDR1 SNHLY, CDR2 FYNNEI. The CDR3 is CASSGLANYNEQFF. CDR3 bases: TGTGCCAGCAGTGGTCTAGCTAACTACAATGAGCAGTTCTTC.

This clone came up once. The J gene is TRBJ1-3, the V gene TRBV30, with D possibly TRBD1 on 6 matching bases. CDR1 and CDR2 (germline): GTSNPN, SVGIG (reference sequence). Trimming stripped 0 bases from V and 4 bases from J, with 13 bases between. There are 15 residues in the CDR3. The CDR3 region has the DNA TGTGCCTGGAGTGTATTTGGGGGCAGCGGAAACACCATATATTTT. It specifies CAWSVFGGSGNTIYF.

The chain carries TRBV19 and TRBJ2-3; 10 bases map to TRBD2. Germline trimming cut 6 bases from V and 3 bases from J; bases unmatched to any gene: 0. CDR3 length: 13 residues. Germline CDR1 and CDR2: LNHDA and SQIVND (reference sequence). The CDR3 region is CASRLAGTDTQYF. The DNA for the CDR3 is TGTGCCAGTAGACTAGCGGGGACAGATACGCAGTATTTT.

The genes are TRBV11-2 and TRBJ2-5; 7 bases are shared with TRBD2. The V gene's germline CDR1 is SGHAT and CDR2 FQNNGV. The CDR3 is 15 residues long. V dropped 5 bases and J dropped 5; count of bases not matched to a gene: 11. CDR3 loop: CASSPDRTRHETQYF. The CDR3 DNA is TGTGCCAGCAGCCCAGATCGGACTAGGCATGAGACCCAGTACTTC.

The V gene is TRBV21-1, the J gene TRBJ1-2; the table assigns TRBD1, which was not confirmed against the DNA. TRBV21-1 is assigned pseudogene status. The CDR3 spans 14 residues. In DNA form, the CDR3 reads TGTGCCAGCAGCAAATGTCAGGGGGACAATGGCTACACCTTC. Protein product: CASSKCQGDNGYTF.